This T cell receptor (beta chain) stems from a study of shared clonotypes between healthy human individuals. Profiled with immunoSEQ multiplex PCR; TCRdb holds only in-frame clones, not every one. The sample lists roughly 1.5 million clones; roughly 98% were seen once. Sequencing was carried out using naive CD4+ T cells sorted from blood. Subset in this sample: CD45RA+ positively selected. The TCR comes from a man aged 25-45 years in good health.

CDR3 residues: CASSPLWGSPGELFF. The CDR3 DNA reads as TGTGCCAGCTCACCCCTATGGGGAAGCCCCGGGGAGCTGTTTTTT. The chain links TRBV18 to TRBJ2-2; no reliable D call. Germline V lookup: CDR1 KGHSH, CDR2 LQKENI. V gave up 3 bases and J gave up 6 bases, with 14 bases separating them. This CDR3 is built from 15 residues. Full variable domain (outside the CDR3, taken from reference TRBV18 and TRBJ2-2): NAGVMQNPRHLVRRRGQEARLRCSPMKGHSHVYWYRQLPEEGLKFMVYLQKENIIDESGMPKERFSAEFPKEGPSILRIQQVVRGDSAAYFCASSPLWGSPGELFFGEGSRLTVL.